This is a list of T cell receptor beta chains from one sample in a study of shared clonotypes between healthy human individuals. Assay: immunoSEQ multiplex PCR; the TCRdb copy retains only in-frame clones and omits some. Of about 2 million clones listed, about 95% are singletons. Sequencing used naive CD8+ T cells sorted from blood. Receptor source: a man younger than 35 in good health. Each CDR3 is given with its conserved first and last residue. D genes are given only for firm matches. A clone size is listed for some rows: how often the clone was seen (once, few, many), or a class if it is expanded.

d_call | j_call | v_call | clone_size | cdr3_aa | cdr3_nt
. | TRBJ2-7 | TRBV27 | . | CASSLRQASYEQYF | TGTGCCAGCAGTCTTCGGCAGGCCTCCTACGAGCAGTACTTC
. | TRBJ1-1 | TRBV21-1 | once | CASSKRAVPYTEAFF | TGTGCCAGCAGCAAACGGGCAGTACCTTACACTGAAGCTTTCTTT
TRBD1 | TRBJ1-5 | TRBV23-1 | . | CASSPGQGVDQPQHF | TGCGCCAGCAGTCCCGGACAGGGGGTCGATCAGCCCCAGCATTTT
. | TRBJ2-7 | TRBV4-3 | . | CASSQEVGAPGSYEQYF | TGCGCCAGCAGCCAAGAAGTAGGGGCTCCCGGCTCCTACGAGCAGTACTTC
. | TRBJ2-1 | TRBV7-6 | . | CASSSLENEQFF | TGTGCCAGCAGCTCTCTAGAGAATGAGCAGTTCTTC
. | TRBJ2-5 | TRBV2 | . | CASSPVGSLKETQYF | TGTGCCAGCAGTCCGGTGGGCAGCCTGAAAGAGACCCAGTACTTC
. | TRBJ1-4 | TRBV6-5 | . | CASSPGTGNEKLFF | TGTGCCAGCAGCCCCGGGACGGGTAATGAAAAACTGTTTTTT
. | TRBJ2-7 | TRBV7-9 | . | CASSPATRSEQYF | TGTGCCAGCAGCCCAGCAACCCGGAGCGAGCAGTACTTC
TRBD1 | TRBJ2-7 | TRBV2 | . | CARRDSSYEQYF | TGTGCCAGACGGGACAGCTCCTACGAGCAGTACTTC
. | TRBJ2-6 | TRBV13 | . | CASSLVPSGANVLTF | TGTGCCAGCAGCTTAGTCCCCTCTGGGGCCAACGTCCTGACTTTC
. | TRBJ1-5 | TRBV10-3 | . | CAISEWGDSNQPQHF | TGTGCCATCAGTGAGTGGGGTGATAGCAATCAGCCCCAGCATTTT
. | TRBJ2-7 | TRBV2 | . | CASRAQTNYEQYF | TGTGCCTCCAGGGCACAGACGAACTACGAGCAGTACTTC
TRBD1 | TRBJ2-2 | TRBV13 | . | CASSLGTVLNTGELFF | TGTGCCAGCAGCTTGGGGACAGTCCTGAACACCGGGGAGCTGTTTTTT
. | TRBJ2-7 | TRBV6-6 | . | CASSSPLGGEQYF | TGTGCCAGCAGTTCCCCCCTAGGGGGCGAGCAGTACTTC
TRBD1 | TRBJ1-4 | TRBV27 | . | CASSPWTGGGLNEKLFF | TGTGCCAGCAGTCCCTGGACAGGGGGCGGGTTAAATGAAAAACTGTTTTTT
. | TRBJ2-5 | TRBV10-3 | once | CAIADYQETQYF | TGTGCCATCGCAGATTACCAAGAGACCCAGTACTTC
TRBD2 | TRBJ2-5 | TRBV7-9 | . | CASSPRSGEGTQYF | TGTGCCAGCAGCCCACGGTCCGGGGAGGGGACCCAGTACTTC
. | TRBJ1-3 | TRBV7-9 | . | CASSLSPGAGNTIYF | TGTGCCAGCAGCTTAAGTCCGGGGGCAGGAAACACCATATATTTT
. | TRBJ2-1 | TRBV27 | once | CASSLTGGYEQFF | TGTGCCAGCAGTTTAACGGGGGGCTATGAGCAGTTCTTC
. | TRBJ2-7 | TRBV5-8 | once | CASSLGETSYEQYF | TGTGCCAGCAGCTTGGGGGAAACCTCCTACGAGCAGTACTTC
. | TRBJ2-7 | TRBV27 | . | CASSHTSPTEPPYEQYF | TGTGCCAGCAGTCACACCTCGCCGACAGAACCGCCCTACGAGCAGTACTTC
. | TRBJ2-1 | TRBV11-3 | . | CASSFGPANEQFF | TGTGCCAGCAGCTTCGGACCGGCCAATGAGCAGTTCTTC
. | TRBJ2-5 | TRBV5-6 | . | CASSDGRETQYF | TGTGCCAGCAGCGATGGGCGAGAGACCCAGTACTTC
. | TRBJ2-7 | TRBV6-5 | once | CASSSTPLHSYEQYF | TGTGCCAGCAGTTCAACACCACTGCATTCCTACGAGCAGTACTTC
. | TRBJ2-5 | TRBV6-1 | . | CASSEGEVATQTQYF | TGTGCCAGCAGTGAAGGAGAGGTAGCGACGCAGACCCAGTACTTC
. | TRBJ2-1 | TRBV2 | . | CASSSGTQYYNEQFF | TGTGCCAGCAGTTCCGGGACACAATATTACAATGAGCAGTTCTTC
TRBD2 | TRBJ2-1 | TRBV6-5 | . | CASSYAGGTNEQFF | TGTGCCAGCAGTTACGCGGGGGGAACCAATGAGCAGTTCTTC
. | TRBJ2-7 | TRBV4-1 | . | CASSTRDSITYEQYF | TGCGCCAGCAGCACCCGGGACTCAATAACCTACGAGCAGTACTTC
. | TRBJ2-7 | TRBV9 | . | CASSVMVGEAYEQYF | TGTGCCAGCAGCGTAATGGTGGGAGAGGCGTACGAGCAGTACTTC
TRBD1 | TRBJ2-7 | TRBV7-2 | . | CASSSGTGPPSFSYEQYF | TGTGCCAGCAGCTCCGGGACAGGACCACCGTCCTTTTCATACGAGCAGTACTTC
TRBD1 | TRBJ2-7 | TRBV9 | . | CASSAGQGYLNEQYF | TGTGCCAGCAGCGCGGGACAGGGTTATTTGAACGAGCAGTACTTC
. | TRBJ2-7 | TRBV13 | . | CASSLNRAYEQYF | TGTGCCAGCAGCCTTAACAGGGCCTACGAGCAGTACTTC
TRBD1 | TRBJ2-3 | TRBV5-4 | . | CASSLWDRGDTQYF | TGTGCCAGCAGCTTATGGGACAGGGGCGATACGCAGTATTTT
. | TRBJ2-3 | TRBV11-2 | . | CASSFMDTQYF | TGTGCCAGCAGCTTCATGGATACGCAGTATTTT
. | TRBJ1-2 | TRBV13 | . | CASSLSGEDGYTF | TGTGCCAGCAGCCTTAGTGGGGAGGATGGCTACACCTTC
. | TRBJ1-6 | TRBV4-2 | . | CASSLPDNSPLHF | TGTGCCAGCAGCCTCCCCGATAATTCACCCCTCCACTTT
. | TRBJ1-1 | TRBV25-1 | . | CASSEIGEGDAEAFF | TGTGCCAGCAGTGAAATTGGGGAGGGGGACGCTGAAGCTTTCTTT
. | TRBJ2-1 | TRBV19 | . | CASIDSYNEQFF | TGTGCCAGTATAGACTCGTACAATGAGCAGTTCTTC
TRBD1 | TRBJ2-7 | TRBV15 | . | CATSISGTGGYEQYF | TGTGCCACCAGCATATCCGGGACAGGGGGTTACGAGCAGTACTTC
TRBD1 | TRBJ1-2 | TRBV28 | . | CASRIPGGAYGYTF | TGTGCCAGCCGAATTCCAGGGGGCGCCTATGGCTACACCTTC
. | TRBJ1-2 | TRBV6-1 | . | CASSEDWGGRDGYTF | TGTGCCAGCAGTGAGGACTGGGGGGGCAGAGATGGCTACACCTTC
TRBD1 | TRBJ2-1 | TRBV7-9 | . | CASSSINHRGAYNEQFF | TGTGCCAGCAGCTCCATCAACCACAGGGGAGCCTACAATGAGCAGTTCTTC
TRBD1 | TRBJ1-1 | TRBV19 | . | CAIVTGDSSEAFF | TGTGCCATTGTAACAGGGGATTCTTCTGAAGCTTTCTTT
. | TRBJ2-7 | TRBV5-6 | . | CASSFPGRLSSYEQYF | TGTGCCAGCAGTTTCCCGGGACGGCTAAGCTCCTACGAGCAGTACTTC
. | TRBJ2-7 | TRBV7-8 | . | CASSSGYEGVKSYEQYF | TGTGCCAGCAGCTCCGGGTACGAGGGAGTGAAATCCTACGAGCAGTACTTC
. | TRBJ1-4 | TRBV7-9 | . | CASSKPPGDEKLFF | TGTGCCAGCAGCAAGCCCCCAGGGGATGAAAAACTGTTTTTT
. | TRBJ1-3 | TRBV6-5 | . | CASSYYPVRRNTIYF | TGTGCCAGCAGTTACTATCCGGTTAGGAGAAACACCATATATTTT
. | TRBJ1-2 | TRBV27 | . | CASSYGTLEGYTF | TGTGCCAGCAGTTATGGGACACTGGAGGGCTACACCTTC
TRBD2 | TRBJ2-7 | TRBV6-5 | . | CASSPGGYEQYF | TGTGCCAGCAGCCCGGGGGGATACGAGCAGTACTTC
. | TRBJ2-7 | TRBV5-5 | . | CASSLVGSAEQYF | TGTGCCAGCAGCTTGGTTGGCAGCGCTGAGCAGTACTTC
TRBD2 | TRBJ2-1 | TRBV29-1 | . | CSVESGGGPYNEQFF | TGCAGCGTTGAATCGGGGGGAGGGCCATACAATGAGCAGTTCTTC
TRBD2 | TRBJ2-1 | TRBV10-2 | . | CASSASGPYNEQFF | TGCGCCAGCAGTGCTAGCGGACCTTACAATGAGCAGTTCTTC
. | TRBJ1-2 | TRBV10-3 | . | CAISESDWSGRGGYTF | TGTGCCATCAGTGAGTCTGACTGGTCCGGGAGGGGTGGCTACACCTTC
. | TRBJ1-1 | TRBV20-1 | . | CSVQRNTEAFF | TGCAGTGTACAGAGGAACACTGAAGCTTTCTTT
. | TRBJ1-3 | TRBV6-1 | . | CASSEGVLGNTIYF | TGTGCCAGCAGTGAAGGGGTCCTCGGAAACACCATATATTTT
TRBD1 | TRBJ1-2 | TRBV7-9 | . | CASSLGQGYGYTF | TGTGCCAGCAGCTTGGGACAGGGGTATGGCTACACCTTC
. | TRBJ2-2 | TRBV19 | . | CASSIFRGEELFF | TGTGCCAGTAGTATATTCCGAGGGGAGGAGCTGTTTTTT